This T cell receptor (beta chain) emerged from a study of EBV T-cell therapy then PD-1 blockade in nasopharyngeal carcinoma. Germline-derived CDR1 and CDR2 are SGHTA and FQGNSA. V was pared by 5 bases and J by 6 bases, with 6 bases of the junction left unmatched. The CDR3 is 15 residues long. Only in-frame clones appear in the TCRdb table, and some are missing; sequencing was by immunoSEQ multiplex PCR. The data hold around 19,000 clones, with under 90% observed a single time. Time point specified: 266 days after commencement of treatment, after nivolumab therapy. Treatment noted: AdE1-LMPpoly-expanded autologous EBV-specific T-cell therapy followed by anti-PD-1 nivolumab. To note about this clone: Its antigen is as yet unknown.

The starting material was CD8+ T cells from blood, obtained at roughly day 250 from a patient whose treatment included autologous EBV-specific T cells and nivolumab. The chain is built from TRBV7-2 and TRBJ2-1; 11 positions agree with TRBD2. The receptor was derived from a man aged 40-50 years with nasopharyngeal carcinoma. CDR3 in DNA: TGTGCCAGCAGCCTTAGCGGGGGGGCTCCCAATGAGCAGTTCTTC. Translation gives CASSLSGGAPNEQFF.